Following are 3 T cell receptor beta chains from one sample sequenced in a study of vaccination and CD4 T cells after COVID-19. Cultured CD4+ T cells had their DNA profiled by the Oncomine TCR Beta short-read assay. TCRdb independently ran MiXCR on the PCR reads; one entry per CDR3 protein. This table holds nearly 20,000 distinct CDR3 sequences, 46% found once. The antigens for these receptors are not known. The sample's treatment: approximately nine-day PBMC culture with coronavirus spike peptide pools or control peptides (ViraFEST assay). The sequencing used CD4+ T cells from blood, cultured in vitro, collected after SARS-CoV-2 vaccination. These receptors all come from a human donor who had recovered from COVID-19.

The chain employs TRBV6-2 or TRBV6-3 and TRBJ1-1; no firm D call. The CDR3 sequence is 12 residues long. Trimming took off 0 bases at V and 10 bases at J, with 9 bases between the two ends. Germline loops: CDR1 MNHEY, CDR2 SVGEGT. CDR3 nucleotide sequence: TGTGCCAGCAGTTACTCGAAAAGGGCAGCTTTCTTT. Amino acid sequence: CASSYSKRAAFF.

This clonotype has only a few counts. The chain couples TRBV19 to TRBJ1-3; perhaps TRBD1 as D (6 bases). There are 11 residues in the CDR3. V lost 7 bases and J lost 14, with 15 bases in between. Germline assignment: CDR1 LNHDA and CDR2 SQIVND (reference sequence). CDR3 region: CASNLRTAVYF. The CDR3 DNA reads as TGTGCCAGTAATCTCCGGACAGCCGTATATTTT. Based on the CDR3 plus reference TRBV19 and TRBJ1-3, the full variable domain is DGGITQSPKYLFRKEGQNVTLSCEQNLNHDAMYWYRQDPGQGLRLIYYSQIVNDFQKGDIAEGYSVSREKKESFPLTVTSAQKNPTAFYLCASNLRTAVYFGEGSWLTVV.

The chain joins TRBV29-1 to TRBJ1-1, with D possibly TRBD1 on 5 matching bases. There are 12 residues in the CDR3. The V and J ends lost 7 bases and 3 bases respectively, with 12 bases between them. Germline CDR1 reads SQVTM; CDR2 reads ANQGSEA. DNA for the CDR3: TGCAGCGGTGGACATCCTCACACTGAAGCTTTCTTT. Amino acid sequence: CSGGHPHTEAFF.